Listed below are T cell receptor beta chains from one sample, sequenced in a study of blood T cell repertoires in COVID-19. The assay was immunoSEQ multiplex PCR, and TCRdb's table has in-frame clones only and misses some. This sample has 130,000 or so clones, with around 77% found just once. The specimen was peripheral blood. All receptors derive from a human donor in a cohort sampled during active COVID-19. CDR3s include the opening cysteine and the closing phenylalanine or tryptophan. D genes are given only for firm matches. Size tells how often a clone was seen (once, few, many) or the class of an expanded clone, and some rows leave it out.

CDR3nt,CDR3aa,d_gene,abundance,v_gene,j_gene
TGTGCCAGCACTGGGGGCGTCGGGGAGCAGTTCTTC,CASTGGVGEQFF,-,-,TRBV6-5,TRBJ2-1
TGTGCCAGCAGCCGGGGACAGGCTGGAAACACCATATATTTT,CASSRGQAGNTIYF,TRBD1,once,TRBV11-3,TRBJ1-3
TGCGCCAGTCGGGACTCGAACACCGGGGAGCTGTTTTTT,CASRDSNTGELFF,-,-,TRBV5-1,TRBJ2-2
TGTGCCAGCAGCCCTACCGGGACAGGGCTCTCCGGGGAGCTGTTTTTT,CASSPTGTGLSGELFF,TRBD1,-,TRBV11-3,TRBJ2-2
TGTGCCAGCAGCTTAACTAGCGGGGGGTACTCCTACAATGAGCAGTTCTTC,CASSLTSGGYSYNEQFF,TRBD2,-,TRBV7-2,TRBJ2-1
TGTGCCAGCAGCTTAGTGAGGGCACAGGGGTACTATGGCTACACCTTC,CASSLVRAQGYYGYTF,TRBD1,-,TRBV7-9,TRBJ1-2
TGTGCCAGCAGCTGGACTAGCGGCTCCTACAATGAGCAGTTCTTC,CASSWTSGSYNEQFF,TRBD2,-,TRBV7-2,TRBJ2-1
TGTGCCAGCAGCCGAGGAGGCGTGAACAGGGGAGCTTTCTTT,CASSRGGVNRGAFF,TRBD1,-,TRBV13,TRBJ1-1
TGTGCCAGCAGCATTGACAGGGATGGGGGGCACGAGCAGTACTTC,CASSIDRDGGHEQYF,-,-,TRBV7-9,TRBJ2-7
TGTGCCAGCAGCTCCCCGGGACAGATGAGCGAGACCCAGTACTTC,CASSSPGQMSETQYF,TRBD1,few,TRBV11-2,TRBJ2-5
TGTGCCAGCAGTTTATTGGGGGGGTCGAACACTGAAGCTTTCTTT,CASSLLGGSNTEAFF,-,-,TRBV27,TRBJ1-1
TGTGCCAGCAGTTTAAGACTGAGCAATCAGCCCCAGCATTTT,CASSLRLSNQPQHF,-,few,TRBV27,TRBJ1-5
TGTGCCAGTCGACGGGAGGGCCAATACAATGAGCAGTTCTTC,CASRREGQYNEQFF,TRBD2,-,TRBV19,TRBJ2-1
TGTGCCAGTAGTACCACAGACAGACAGGGATTGGCCCGGGTCTTC,CASSTTDRQGLARVF,TRBD1,-,TRBV19,TRBJ2-1
TGTGCCACCGGGCTAGCGGGAGGCTTGACAGATACGCAGTATTTT,CATGLAGGLTDTQYF,TRBD2,few,TRBV2,TRBJ2-3
TGCGCCAGCAGCTTGGTCGGCAGGGGGCTTGAGACCCAGTACTTC,CASSLVGRGLETQYF,TRBD1,-,TRBV5-1,TRBJ2-5
TGTGCCAGCAGCTTAGGACTAGCGGCCTACAATGAGCAGTTCTTC,CASSLGLAAYNEQFF,TRBD2,-,TRBV7-9,TRBJ2-1
TGTGCCTGGAGTACCAGACTAGCGGGAGTCTCCGAGCAGTACTTC,CAWSTRLAGVSEQYF,TRBD2,-,TRBV30,TRBJ2-7
TGTGCCAGCAGTTCCGCCGGGACAGCAGACTCCTACGAGCAGTACTTC,CASSSAGTADSYEQYF,TRBD1,once,TRBV28,TRBJ2-7
TGTGCCAGCAGCTTATCTCTGGGAGACGAGCAGTACTTC,CASSLSLGDEQYF,-,-,TRBV7-8,TRBJ2-7
TGTGCCAGTAGTGCCGCCTCCGGGGCCTACGAGCAGTACTTC,CASSAASGAYEQYF,-,-,TRBV19,TRBJ2-7
TGTGCCAGCAGCTCCCGGGACACCCTAGTAGACGAGCAGTACTTC,CASSSRDTLVDEQYF,-,-,TRBV13,TRBJ2-7
TGTGCCAGCAGCGGCATGACCCAGGGGTACTATGGCTACACCTTC,CASSGMTQGYYGYTF,-,once,TRBV6-5,TRBJ1-2
TGTGCCTGGAGGGGACAGTCCGAACCCGTAACTTTCCCTAACTATGGCTACACCTTC,CAWRGQSEPVTFPNYGYTF,TRBD1,-,TRBV30,TRBJ1-2
TGTGCCAGCAGGGGACTAGCGGAACCCTACGAGCAGTACTTC,CASRGLAEPYEQYF,TRBD2,few,TRBV7-9,TRBJ2-7
TGTGCCAGTAGTACCGGCCGGGGGTACGAGCAGTACTTC,CASSTGRGYEQYF,-,-,TRBV19,TRBJ2-7
TGTGCCAGCAGACTGCGGACTAGCGGTCTCTCCTACGAGCAGTACTTC,CASRLRTSGLSYEQYF,TRBD2,-,TRBV28,TRBJ2-7
TGTGCCAGCAGCCGCTCGGTCCTGAACACTGAAGCTTTCTTT,CASSRSVLNTEAFF,-,-,TRBV6-6,TRBJ1-1
TGTGCCAGTAGTATTTACTATGAAGCTTTCTTT,CASSIYYEAFF,-,-,TRBV19,TRBJ1-1
TGTGCCAGCAGCCAAGTGATGTCTAGCGTCACCGGGGAGCTGTTTTTT,CASSQVMSSVTGELFF,-,-,TRBV3-1/TRBV3-2,TRBJ2-2
TGTGCCAGCAGTTTCTCGGGACAGCCTTCTAGCTCCTACGAGCAGTACTTC,CASSFSGQPSSSYEQYF,TRBD1,-,TRBV27,TRBJ2-7
TGTGCCAGCAGCGTAGAACCAGGGTTAGGCACTGAAGCTTTCTTT,CASSVEPGLGTEAFF,-,few,TRBV9,TRBJ1-1
TGTGCCAGCAGCTCGGGACAGACCTACGAGCAGTACTTC,CASSSGQTYEQYF,TRBD1,-,TRBV7-2,TRBJ2-7
TGTGCCAGCAGTTACGCCGGGACAGTCCCCTACGAGCAGTACTTC,CASSYAGTVPYEQYF,TRBD1,-,TRBV6-2/TRBV6-3,TRBJ2-7
TGTGCCAGCACCCGAGATGAGCGGGAGGGCAGCAACGAGCAGTACTTC,CASTRDEREGSNEQYF,TRBD2,-,TRBV7-6,TRBJ2-7
TGTGCCAGCAGTGAAGGGGGGGGACTAGCCTACGAGCAGTACTTC,CASSEGGGLAYEQYF,TRBD2,-,TRBV2,TRBJ2-7
TGTGCCAGCAGCGGACAGGGGGACTCTGGAAACACCATATATTTT,CASSGQGDSGNTIYF,TRBD1,-,TRBV9,TRBJ1-3
TGTGCCAGCAGCCAAGCGGCGGGTTTCGAAAAACTGTTTTTT,CASSQAAGFEKLFF,-,-,TRBV4-2,TRBJ1-4
TGTGCCAGCAGCCAAGATTGGGGCCCTAGCGGGGGGTTCCAAGAGACCCAGTACTTC,CASSQDWGPSGGFQETQYF,TRBD2,-,TRBV3-1/TRBV3-2,TRBJ2-5
TGTGCCAGCAGTTACTCCGGGACTAGCGACGAGCAGTACTTC,CASSYSGTSDEQYF,TRBD2,-,TRBV6-5,TRBJ2-7
TGTGCCAGCAGCCCGGGAATCGATGAAAAACTGTTTTTT,CASSPGIDEKLFF,-,-,TRBV7-6,TRBJ1-4
TGTGCCAGCAGTCCCATATCAGGGGACTACGAGCAGTACTTC,CASSPISGDYEQYF,-,once,TRBV5-6,TRBJ2-7